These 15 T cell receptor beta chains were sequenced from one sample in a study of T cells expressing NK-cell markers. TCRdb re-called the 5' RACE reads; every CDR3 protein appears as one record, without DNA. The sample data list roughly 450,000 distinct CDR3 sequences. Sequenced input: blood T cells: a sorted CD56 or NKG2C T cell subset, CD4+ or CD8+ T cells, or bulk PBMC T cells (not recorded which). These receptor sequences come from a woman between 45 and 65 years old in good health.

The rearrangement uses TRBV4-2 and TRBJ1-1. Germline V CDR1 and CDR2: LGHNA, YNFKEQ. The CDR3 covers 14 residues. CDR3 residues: CASSQGGGDTEAFF.

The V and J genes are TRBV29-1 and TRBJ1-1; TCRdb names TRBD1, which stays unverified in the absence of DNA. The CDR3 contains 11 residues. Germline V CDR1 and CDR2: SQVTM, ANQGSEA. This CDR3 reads CSVDGGRKHFF.

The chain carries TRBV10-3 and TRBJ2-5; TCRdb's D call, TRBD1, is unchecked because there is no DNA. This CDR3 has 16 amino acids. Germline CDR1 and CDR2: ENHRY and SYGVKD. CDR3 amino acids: CAISSAGTASSETQYF.

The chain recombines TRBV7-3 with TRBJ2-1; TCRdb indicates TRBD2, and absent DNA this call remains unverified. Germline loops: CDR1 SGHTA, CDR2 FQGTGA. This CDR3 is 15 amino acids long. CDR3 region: CASSPSPSGYNEQFF.

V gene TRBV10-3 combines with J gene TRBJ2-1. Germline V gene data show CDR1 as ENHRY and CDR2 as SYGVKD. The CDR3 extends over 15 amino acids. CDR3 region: CASLPTVSSYNEQFF.

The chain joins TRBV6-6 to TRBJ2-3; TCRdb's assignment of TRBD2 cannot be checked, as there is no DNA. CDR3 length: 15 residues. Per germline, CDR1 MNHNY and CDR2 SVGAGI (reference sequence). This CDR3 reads CASSYPATHTDTQYF.

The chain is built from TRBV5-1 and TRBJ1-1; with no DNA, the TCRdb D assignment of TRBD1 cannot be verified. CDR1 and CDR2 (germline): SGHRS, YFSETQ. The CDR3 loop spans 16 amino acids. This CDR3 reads CASSLDGTGPFTEAFF.

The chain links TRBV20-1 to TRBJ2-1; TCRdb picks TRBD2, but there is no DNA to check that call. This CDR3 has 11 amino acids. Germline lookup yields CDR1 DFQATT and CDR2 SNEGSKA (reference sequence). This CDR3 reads CSASRAYEQFF.

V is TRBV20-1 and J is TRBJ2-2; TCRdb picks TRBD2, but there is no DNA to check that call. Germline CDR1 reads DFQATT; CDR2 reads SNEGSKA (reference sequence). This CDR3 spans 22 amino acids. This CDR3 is CSAKKATGTSGVDGKVAGELFF.

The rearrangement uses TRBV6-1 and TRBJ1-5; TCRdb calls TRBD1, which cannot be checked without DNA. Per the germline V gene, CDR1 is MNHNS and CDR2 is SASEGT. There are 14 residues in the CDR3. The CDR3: CASSDSGGNQPQHF.

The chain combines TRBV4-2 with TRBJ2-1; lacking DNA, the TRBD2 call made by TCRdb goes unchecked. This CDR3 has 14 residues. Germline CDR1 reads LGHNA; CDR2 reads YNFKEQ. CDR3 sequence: CASRTSGPYNEQFF.

This chain's CDR3 is CSARGWGNQETQYF. V and J are TRBV20-1 and TRBJ2-5. Germline loops: CDR1 DFQATT, CDR2 SNEGSKA (reference sequence). The CDR3 is 14 residues long.

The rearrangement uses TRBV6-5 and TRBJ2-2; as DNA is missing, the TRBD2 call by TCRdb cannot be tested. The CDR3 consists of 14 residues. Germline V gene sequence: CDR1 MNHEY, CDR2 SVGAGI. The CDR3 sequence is CASKVGGGAGELFF.

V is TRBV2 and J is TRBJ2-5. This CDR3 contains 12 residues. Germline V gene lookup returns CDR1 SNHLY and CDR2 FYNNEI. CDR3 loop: CASSAEKGTQYF.

The CDR3 protein is CASSPSVSSYNEQFF. The chain couples TRBV11-3 to TRBJ2-1; TCRdb's assignment of TRBD2 cannot be checked, as there is no DNA. The CDR3 has 15 residues. Germline-derived CDR1 and CDR2 are SGHNT and YENEEA.